The 30 T cell receptor beta chains below come from one sample, sequenced in a study of response to subunit inactivated influenza vaccine. TCRdb itself ran the RT-PCR reads through MiXCR, one entry per CDR3 protein. This table holds around 710,000 distinct CDR3 sequences, approximately 15% found once. Sequenced material: PBMCs from blood, taken around 15 days before vaccination. These receptors all come from a man aged 50 to 60 who received an inactivated influenza vaccine.

The chain has TRBV5-5 and TRBJ1-2; the D gene is possibly TRBD1 (6 bases). Trimming removed 2 bases from V and 2 bases from J, with 13 bases in between. The CDR3 has 15 residues. Germline-derived CDR1 and CDR2 are SGHKS and YYEKEE (reference sequence). The CDR3 region is CASSFVSGQNYGYTF. For the CDR3, the DNA is TGTGCCAGCAGCTTCGTCTCCGGACAGAACTATGGCTACACCTTC.

The CDR3 is CSAKSAGGSTDTQYF. The CDR3 region has the DNA TGCAGTGCTAAGTCAGCAGGGGGGAGCACAGATACGCAGTATTTT. The chain carries TRBV20-1 and TRBJ2-3; tentative D call: TRBD1 (7 bases). The germline V and J ends were trimmed by 4 bases and 0 bases, with 14 bases remaining between them. This CDR3 has 15 residues. Germline assignment: CDR1 DFQATT and CDR2 SNEGSKA (reference sequence).

The chain has TRBV11-2 and TRBJ2-3; no definite D call. V was shortened by 1 base and J by 2 bases, with 10 bases between the two germline ends. Germline CDR1 reads SGHAT; CDR2 reads FQNNGV. The CDR3 consists of 15 residues. CDR3 in amino acids: CASSLGGTLTDTQYF. For the CDR3, the DNA is TGTGCCAGCAGCTTAGGAGGAACCCTCACAGATACGCAGTATTTT.

This clonotype has just a few counts. The chain couples TRBV30 to TRBJ2-7; D is unresolved. Germline V gives CDR1 GTSNPN, CDR2 SVGIG (reference sequence). The CDR3 loop spans 15 amino acids. Trimming cost V 2 bases and J 2 bases, with 16 bases left between them. CDR3 amino acids: CAWSRRAATPYEQYF. The CDR3 region has the DNA TGTGCCTGGAGTCGCCGGGCAGCTACTCCCTACGAGCAGTACTTC.

This clonotype was seen only a few times. The chain joins TRBV2 to TRBJ1-4; TRBD1 is a possible D gene (5 bases). Per germline, CDR1 SNHLY and CDR2 FYNNEI. V lost 6 bases to trimming and J lost 7 bases, with 21 bases between them. The CDR3 is made up of 16 amino acids. Written as DNA, the CDR3 is TGTGCCAGCAGCGACGGGGGGATTCGGCGGGGTGAAAAACTGTTTTTT. Amino acid sequence: CASSDGGIRRGEKLFF.

Only a few counts were recorded for this clonotype. The chain couples TRBV29-1 to TRBJ2-7; TRBD2 matches 7 bases. The CDR3 has 14 residues. Germline assignment: CDR1 SQVTM and CDR2 ANQGSEA. V lost 5 bases and J lost 2; bases outside the gene matches: 9. This CDR3 reads CSVPGRTAPYEQYF. The DNA for the CDR3 is TGCAGCGTTCCCGGGAGGACTGCCCCCTACGAGCAGTACTTC.

This clonotype was seen only a few times. The chain employs TRBV9 and TRBJ2-7; TRBD1 matches at 8 bases. This CDR3 region has 15 residues. The trim removed 4 bases at V and 1 base at J, leaving 7 bases unmatched. The V gene's germline CDR1 is SGDLS and CDR2 YYNGEE. CDR3 nucleotides: TGTGCCAGCAGCCCGGGACAGGACCCTTCCTACGAGCAGTACTTC. This translates into CASSPGQDPSYEQYF.

This clonotype was counted a few times. The chain is built from TRBV5-1 and TRBJ2-7; 9 bases line up with TRBD1. With V trimmed by 0 bases and J by 3 bases, 4 bases remained unmatched. The CDR3 is made up of 15 amino acids. Germline loops: CDR1 SGHRS, CDR2 YFSETQ. The CDR3 is CASSLGTGQGYEQYF. The CDR3 region has the DNA TGCGCCAGCAGCTTGGGCACGGGACAGGGCTACGAGCAGTACTTC.

The table lists this clonotype with a few counts. This chain uses TRBV2 with TRBJ2-7, with D possibly TRBD2 on 6 matching bases. Trimming left V 6 bases short and J 3 bases short, with 12 bases between. The germline gives CDR1 SNHLY, CDR2 FYNNEI. CDR3 length: 13 residues. The DNA for the CDR3 is TGTGCCAGCAGGTTAGGGACTTACTACGAGCAGTACTTC. This gives the protein CASRLGTYYEQYF.

This clonotype was observed at least ten times. The chain joins TRBV12-3 or TRBV12-4 to TRBJ1-5; D gene unclear. V shed 3 bases and J shed 4 bases, with 7 bases lying between them. The CDR3 loop spans 13 amino acids. For the CDR3, the DNA is TGTGCCAGCAGTTTCTCGGGAAATCAGCCCCAGCATTTT. As protein: CASSFSGNQPQHF.

This clonotype came up a few times. The rearrangement joins TRBV6-4 to TRBJ1-2; 9 bases map to TRBD1. Germline assignment: CDR1 MRHNA and CDR2 SNTAGT. The CDR3 runs 15 residues. Trimming took 2 bases from V and 7 from J; bases not matched to a gene: 8. The CDR3 region is CASSDPRTGEAGYTF. The DNA for the CDR3 is TGTGCCAGCAGTGACCCCCGGACAGGGGAGGCTGGCTACACCTTC.

V usage is TRBV12-3 or TRBV12-4 and J usage is TRBJ2-4; tentatively, D is TRBD1 or TRBD2 (6 bases each). V shed 4 bases and J shed 8 bases, with 15 bases lying between them. The CDR3 totals 14 residues. Here the CDR3 DNA reads TGTGCCAGCAGTTCTCCGGGGGCGAGCGACATTCAGTACTTC. This sequence encodes CASSSPGASDIQYF.

The chain links TRBV7-8 to TRBJ2-1; no clear D. Germline V gene data show CDR1 as SGHVS and CDR2 as FQNEAQ. CDR3 length equals 15 residues. V was cut by 1 base and J by 10 bases, with 17 bases left in between. The CDR3 region is CASSLGRVSWGEQFF. CDR3 nucleotide sequence: TGTGCCAGCAGCTTAGGACGAGTCTCCTGGGGAGAGCAGTTCTTC.

This clonotype showed up just a few times. V usage is TRBV20-1 and J usage is TRBJ2-1; 8 bases fit TRBD2. The V gene's germline CDR1 is DFQATT and CDR2 SNEGSKA (reference sequence). The V gene end was trimmed by 3 bases and the J gene end by 4 bases; junction bases not matched to a gene: 8. The CDR3 has 15 amino acids. The CDR3 bases are TGCAGTGCTAGCCCTAGCGGGTTTGCATACAATGAGCAGTTCTTC. This codes for CSASPSGFAYNEQFF.

The J gene is TRBJ2-6, the V gene TRBV10-2; D is possibly TRBD2 (6 bases). The V gene's germline CDR1 is WSHSY and CDR2 SAAADI. The CDR3 totals 17 residues. V was cut by 2 bases and J by 2 bases, with 13 bases left in between. CDR3 loop: CASSENVGGPGANVLTF. As DNA, the CDR3 is TGCGCCAGCAGTGAGAACGTGGGGGGTCCTGGGGCCAACGTCCTGACTTTC.

The V and J genes are TRBV6-5 and TRBJ2-3, with TRBD2 as a possible D gene (5 bases). The CDR3 loop spans 14 amino acids. Trimming took off 2 bases at V and 3 bases at J, with 9 bases between the two ends. In germline, CDR1 is MNHEY, CDR2 SVGAGI. The CDR3 protein is CASSYRRGTDTQYF. CDR3 DNA: TGTGCCAGCAGTTACCGCCGGGGAACAGATACGCAGTATTTT.

The chain has TRBV3-1 and TRBJ1-1, with D maybe TRBD1 (5 bases). CDR3 length equals 17 residues. CDR1 and CDR2 from the germline V gene are LGHDT and YNNKEL (reference sequence). The V and J ends lost 5 bases and 0 bases respectively, with 19 bases between them. As DNA, the CDR3 is TGTGCCAGCAGCTCAGTAGCGACAGCAAGACTGAACACTGAAGCTTTCTTT. Its protein is CASSSVATARLNTEAFF. Using reference TRBV3-1 and TRBJ1-1 for the parts outside the CDR3, the full variable domain is DTAVSQTPKYLVTQMGNDKSIKCEQNLGHDTMYWYKQDSKKFLKIMFSYNNKELIINETVPNRFSPKSPDKAHLNLHINSLELGDSAVYFCASSSVATARLNTEAFFGQGTRLTVV.

This sequence joins TRBV15 and TRBJ2-7; 8 bases agree with TRBD1. CDR1 and CDR2 (germline): LNHNV, YYDKDF (reference sequence). V dropped 4 bases and J dropped 5; count of bases not matched to a gene: 4. The CDR3 totals 13 residues. The CDR3 reads CATSIRTGNEQYF. CDR3 sequence (DNA): TGTGCCACCAGCATCCGGACAGGGAACGAGCAGTACTTC.

There are a few counts of this clonotype. The chain is built from TRBV10-3 and TRBJ1-1, with 7 bases identical to TRBD1. CDR1 ENHRY and CDR2 SYGVKD come from the germline V gene. This CDR3 is 15 amino acids long. V lost 5 bases to trimming and J lost 3 bases; unmatched junction nucleotides: 9. The CDR3 coding sequence is TGTGCCATCAGTTCCTATTACAGGGGACACACTGAAGCTTTCTTT. Its translation: CAISSYYRGHTEAFF.

V gene TRBV15 combines with J gene TRBJ2-7, with D perhaps given as TRBD1 or TRBD2 (5 bases each). The ends were cut back, 1 base at V and 6 bases at J, with 16 bases in the middle. Germline CDR1 reads LNHNV; CDR2 reads YYDKDF (reference sequence). The CDR3 covers 15 residues. CDR3 protein: CATSRVRDQRGEQYF. In nucleotides, the CDR3 is TGTGCCACCAGCAGAGTTCGGGACCAGAGGGGCGAGCAGTACTTC.

This clonotype was observed a few times. The chain has TRBV29-1 and TRBJ2-1, with TRBD2 matching 12 bases. CDR1 is SQVTM and CDR2 is ANQGSEA in the germline V gene. This CDR3 has 18 amino acids. Germline trimming cut 7 bases from V and 0 bases from J; bases unmatched to any gene: 13. The CDR3 region is CSARLAGAFTISYNEQFF. The CDR3 DNA is TGCAGCGCAAGACTAGCGGGGGCCTTTACAATCTCCTACAATGAGCAGTTCTTC.

This clonotype has just one count. This rearrangement joins TRBV12-3 or TRBV12-4 to TRBJ2-7; the D is unclear. V was pared by 2 bases and J by 7 bases, with 12 bases between. The CDR3 extends over 13 amino acids. CDR3 region: CASSLQVKGEQYF. DNA for the CDR3: TGTGCCAGCAGTTTACAAGTCAAAGGGGAGCAGTACTTC.

This clonotype was found a few times. The rearrangement links TRBV6-1 to TRBJ2-1; TRBD2 agrees at 7 bases. V lost 6 bases to trimming and J lost 4 bases; unmatched junction nucleotides: 0. This CDR3 has 12 residues. From germline, CDR1 is MNHNS and CDR2 SASEGT. CDR3 coding DNA: TGTGCCAGCAGGCGGGGGTACAATGAGCAGTTCTTC. Translating it yields CASRRGYNEQFF.

This clonotype was picked up a small number of times. The chain is built from TRBV29-1 and TRBJ2-7, with D hard to call. Trimming took 4 bases from V and 3 from J, leaving 10 bases between them. The CDR3 consists of 12 residues. Germline V gene data show CDR1 as SQVTM and CDR2 as ANQGSEA. CDR3 amino acids: CSVGSAFYEQYF. The CDR3 nucleotides read TGCAGCGTTGGGAGCGCGTTCTACGAGCAGTACTTC.

This clonotype turned up a few times. Here the CDR3 DNA reads TGTGCCAGCAGTTTTTGGGGAGCGGGCACCGGGGAGCTGTTTTTT. Translated: CASSFWGAGTGELFF. The chain combines TRBV12-3 or TRBV12-4 with TRBJ2-2; tentative D call: TRBD2 (6 bases). The CDR3 sequence is 15 residues long. With 3 bases removed from V and 4 bases from J, the gap between germline ends came to 12 bases.

This clonotype was seen a handful of times. J is TRBJ2-4 and V is TRBV11-2; TRBD1 might be the D (5 bases). Germline V lookup: CDR1 SGHAT, CDR2 FQNNGV. The CDR3 loop spans 19 amino acids. With 4 bases removed from V and 2 bases from J, the gap between germline ends came to 24 bases. This CDR3 reads CASSSHIDQGSPPKNIQYF. The DNA for the CDR3 is TGTGCCAGCAGCTCCCACATAGACCAGGGAAGTCCCCCCAAAAACATTCAGTACTTC.

The V and J genes are TRBV28 and TRBJ1-2, with TRBD1 identical over 9 bases. This CDR3 spans 15 amino acids. Trimming cost V 1 base and J 2 bases; bases outside gene matches: 2. Germline CDR1 reads MDHEN; CDR2 reads SYDVKM. The CDR3 region has the DNA TGTGCCAGCAGTTTATTTGGACAGGGGAACTATGGCTACACCTTC. Protein sequence: CASSLFGQGNYGYTF.

The chain joins TRBV5-6 to TRBJ2-5; D may match TRBD1 or TRBD2 (5 bases each). V was cut by 4 bases and J by 2 bases, with 15 bases left in between. From germline, CDR1 is SGHDT and CDR2 YYEEEE. This CDR3 contains 15 residues. CDR3 in amino acids: CASSQLEWGQETQYF. The DNA for the CDR3 is TGTGCCAGCAGCCAATTAGAATGGGGGCAAGAGACCCAGTACTTC.

This clonotype was picked up a small number of times. The chain has TRBV4-1 and TRBJ2-7; 7 bases fit TRBD2. This CDR3 contains 14 residues. The J segment lost 3 bases and the V segment lost 5 bases, leaving 7 bases of the junction unmatched. Looked up from germline, CDR1 is MGHRA and CDR2 is YSYEKL. The CDR3 DNA follows: TGCGCCAGCAGCTTGGGGGAGGGAAGCTACGAGCAGTACTTC. It translates to CASSLGEGSYEQYF.

The chain is built from TRBV20-1 and TRBJ2-1, with TRBD2 as a possible D gene (5 bases). Germline V lookup: CDR1 DFQATT, CDR2 SNEGSKA (reference sequence). The CDR3 is 11 amino acids. V was clipped by 5 bases and J by 11 bases, with 13 bases between them. CDR3 region: CSAPAGIQQFF. Here the CDR3 DNA reads TGCAGTGCTCCCGCCGGGATCCAGCAGTTCTTC.